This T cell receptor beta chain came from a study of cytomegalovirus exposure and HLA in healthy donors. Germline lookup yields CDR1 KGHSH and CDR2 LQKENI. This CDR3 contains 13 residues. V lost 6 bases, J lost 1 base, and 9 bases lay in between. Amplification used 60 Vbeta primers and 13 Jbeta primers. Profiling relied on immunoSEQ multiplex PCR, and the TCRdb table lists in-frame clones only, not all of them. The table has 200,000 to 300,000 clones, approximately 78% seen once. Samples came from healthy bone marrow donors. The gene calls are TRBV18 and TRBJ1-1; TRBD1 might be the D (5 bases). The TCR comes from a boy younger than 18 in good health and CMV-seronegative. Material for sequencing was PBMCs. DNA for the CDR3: TGTGCCAGCTCCCAGGGTACGAACACTGAAGCTTTCTTT. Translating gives CASSQGTNTEAFF.